The next 28 T cell receptor beta chains were all read from a single sample in a study of T-cell reconstitution after alpha-beta-depleted transplantation in children. Unique molecular identifiers were built into the TCRbeta library. TCRdb itself ran the PCR reads through MiXCR, one entry per CDR3 protein. Among approximately 230,000 distinct CDR3 sequences listed, roughly a quarter were seen once. The sequencing here drew on PBMCs, mostly from graft donor cells, taken 360 days after TCRalphabeta/CD19-depleted stem cell transplant. The receptors shown here come from a female patient aged 2 to 10 who had a stem cell transplant for congenital amegakaryocytic thrombocytopenia, so the T cells may come from the graft donor.

The chain has TRBV10-3 and TRBJ2-1; the D call may be TRBD1 or TRBD2 (5 bases each). In germline, CDR1 is ENHRY, CDR2 SYGVKD. Trimming stripped 4 bases from V and 9 bases from J, with 16 bases between. The CDR3 spans 14 residues. The CDR3 region is CAISAEGPGREQFF. In DNA, the CDR3 is TGTGCCATCAGTGCTGAGGGGCCCGGGCGTGAGCAGTTCTTC.

This clonotype was observed a handful of times. The V gene is TRBV20-1, the J gene TRBJ2-6; 7 bases fit TRBD1. Germline V lookup: CDR1 DFQATT, CDR2 SNEGSKA (reference sequence). V gave up 6 bases and J gave up 1 base; unmatched junction bases: 3. The CDR3 contains 14 residues. CDR3 sequence reads: CSAAQGSGANVLTF. The DNA for the CDR3 is TGCAGTGCAGCACAGGGGTCTGGGGCCAACGTCCTGACTTTC.

This clonotype was seen only a few times. This chain joins TRBV12-3 or TRBV12-4 and TRBJ1-2, with D uncertain. Trimming removed 0 bases at V and 4 bases at J, with 6 bases between. The CDR3 has 13 residues. CDR3 sequence (DNA): TGTGCCAGCAGTTTAGCCCCGAGCTATGGCTACACCTTC. This translates into CASSLAPSYGYTF.

The chain recombines TRBV2 with TRBJ1-1; 8 bases are shared with TRBD1. Per germline, CDR1 SNHLY and CDR2 FYNNEI. This CDR3 is built from 16 residues. V lost 5 bases, J lost 0 bases, and 8 bases stayed unmatched. Here the CDR3 reads CASSLRTGLLNTEAFF. The CDR3 DNA is TGTGCCAGCAGTTTAAGGACAGGGCTTTTGAACACTGAAGCTTTCTTT.

V is TRBV29-1 and J is TRBJ2-5; TRBD1 aligns across 7 bases. Germline V gene sequence: CDR1 SQVTM, CDR2 ANQGSEA. The CDR3 extends over 15 amino acids. V was pared by 1 base and J by 4 bases, with 9 bases of the junction left unmatched. The CDR3 nucleotides read TGCAGCGTTGAAGTAATTACAGGGGTGGGAGAGACCCAGTACTTC. It is translated as CSVEVITGVGETQYF.

There are many counts of this clonotype. The chain employs TRBV13 and TRBJ2-7; 10 bases are shared with TRBD2. J was trimmed by 3 bases and V by 4 bases; bases with no gene match: 6. Germline values: CDR1 PRHDT, CDR2 FYEKMQ (reference sequence). The CDR3 has 15 residues. Here the CDR3 DNA reads TGTGCCAGCAGCTCGTTACTAGCGGGGTACTACGAGCAGTACTTC. Protein sequence: CASSSLLAGYYEQYF.

This clonotype was seen only once. The chain combines TRBV18 with TRBJ2-7; 7 bases are a match to TRBD1. The CDR3 covers 15 residues. V trimming: 4 bases; J trimming: 3 bases; junction bases outside the gene matches: 9. Germline V gives CDR1 KGHSH, CDR2 LQKENI. This chain's CDR3 is CASSQTGTALYEQYF. The CDR3 DNA reads as TGTGCCAGCTCACAAACCGGGACAGCCCTCTACGAGCAGTACTTC.

This rearrangement joins TRBV6-1 to TRBJ2-1; no definite D call. This CDR3 is built from 13 residues. Deletions cut 8 bases from V and 8 bases from J, with 16 bases between. The germline CDR1 and CDR2 sequences are MNHNS and SASEGT. The CDR3 loop reads CASLGDAVDEQFF. CDR3 bases: TGTGCCAGCCTTGGAGACGCCGTGGATGAGCAGTTCTTC.

This clonotype was seen ten or more times. V and J are TRBV25-1 and TRBJ2-1, with TRBD1 matching 8 bases. CDR1 is MGHDK and CDR2 is SYGVNS in the germline V gene. Trimming cost V 6 bases and J 4 bases; bases outside gene matches: 11. This CDR3 spans 16 amino acids. This CDR3 is CASRLDREIGYNEQFF. CDR3 bases: TGTGCCAGCAGATTGGACAGGGAGATCGGTTACAATGAGCAGTTCTTC.

This clonotype showed up many times. The V and J genes are TRBV5-6 and TRBJ2-2; D gene unclear. Looked up from germline, CDR1 is SGHDT and CDR2 is YYEEEE. This CDR3 spans 11 amino acids. V shed 0 bases and J shed 6 bases, with 0 bases lying between them. The CDR3 spells CASSLAGELFF. Written as DNA, the CDR3 is TGTGCCAGCAGCTTGGCCGGGGAGCTGTTTTTT.

V is TRBV6-2 or TRBV6-3 and J is TRBJ2-3; no reliable D call. The germline CDR1 and CDR2 sequences are MNHEY and SVGEGT. Trimming shortened V by 8 bases and J by 3 bases, and 6 bases separated the two germline ends. The CDR3 is 11 amino acids. Here the CDR3 DNA reads TGTGCCAGCCAGAAGACAGATACGCAGTATTTT. Protein product: CASQKTDTQYF.

This clonotype was counted once. The gene calls are TRBV30 and TRBJ2-7; 9 nucleotides line up with TRBD1. Trimming at V came to 8 bases and at J to 6 bases, leaving 14 bases not matched to a gene. Germline CDR1 GTSNPN, CDR2 SVGIG (reference sequence). CDR3 size: 14 residues. The CDR3 DNA reads TGTGCCCAACGTACAAGGACAGGGGCAGTCGAGCAGTACTTC. Protein: CAQRTRTGAVEQYF.

This chain uses TRBV29-1 with TRBJ2-1, with 9 positions matching TRBD1. V lost 5 bases and J lost 0; bases outside the gene matches: 5. The CDR3 covers 15 residues. The germline V gene has CDR1 SQVTM and CDR2 ANQGSEA. The DNA of the CDR3 is TGCAGCGTTCAAGGACAGGGGTCCTCCTACAATGAGCAGTTCTTC. Its protein product is CSVQGQGSSYNEQFF.

There are a few counts of this clonotype. The rearrangement links TRBV24-1 to TRBJ2-2, with D perhaps TRBD1 or TRBD2 (5 bases each). Germline loops: CDR1 KGHDR, CDR2 SFDVKD. There are 16 residues in the CDR3. V shed 2 bases and J shed 3 bases, with 12 bases lying between them. CDR3 region: CATSDSWQGDTGELFF. CDR3 in DNA: TGTGCCACCAGTGATTCATGGCAGGGAGACACCGGGGAGCTGTTTTTT.

The chain joins TRBV7-7 to TRBJ2-1; D is ambiguous. V shed 5 bases and J shed 7 bases, with 18 bases lying between them. Germline-derived CDR1 and CDR2 are SSHAT and FNYEAQ (reference sequence). There are 15 residues in the CDR3. CDR3 sequence (DNA): TGTGCCAGCAGCCCTAGTTACGGCGAAATTAATGAGCAGTTCTTC. This translates into CASSPSYGEINEQFF.

This clonotype came up many times. J is TRBJ2-1 and V is TRBV7-9; D possibly corresponds to TRBD1 (5 bases). Per germline, CDR1 SEHNR and CDR2 FQNEAQ (reference sequence). The CDR3 is 12 amino acids. Deletions cut 5 bases from V and 6 bases from J, with 8 bases between. The DNA of the CDR3 is TGTGCCAGCAGCCGTGACAGCAATGAGCAGTTCTTC. This sequence encodes CASSRDSNEQFF.

This clonotype was counted a few times. This chain links TRBV6-1 with TRBJ2-3; the match to TRBD2 covers 8 bases. The germline gives CDR1 MNHNS, CDR2 SASEGT. Losses at the gene ends were 5 bases for V and 6 bases for J; bases not matched to a gene: 7. The CDR3 totals 14 residues. DNA of the CDR3: TGTGCCAGCAGTCCCCGGGGGGGACGGGATACGCAGTATTTT. This encodes CASSPRGGRDTQYF.

The chain couples TRBV5-1 to TRBJ2-3, with 7 bases fitting TRBD1. The CDR3 extends over 14 amino acids. Germline V gene lookup returns CDR1 SGHRS and CDR2 YFSETQ. Germline trimming cut 4 bases from V and 4 bases from J; bases unmatched to any gene: 6. The CDR3, as DNA: TGCGCCAGCAGCCTGACAGGGCTCGCAGATACGCAGTATTTT. Translated, it gives CASSLTGLADTQYF. The whole variable domain, remainder taken from reference TRBV5-1 and TRBJ2-3, is KAGVTQTPRYLIKTRGQQVTLSCSPISGHRSVSWYQQTPGQGLQFLFEYFSETQRNKGNFPGRFSGRQFSNSRSEMNVSTLELGDSALYLCASSLTGLADTQYFGPGTRLTVL.

This clonotype was seen a few times. The rearrangement joins TRBV2 to TRBJ1-5; D gene unclear. The CDR3 sequence is 16 residues long. Germline CDR1 reads SNHLY; CDR2 reads FYNNEI. V was clipped by 2 bases and J by 2 bases, with 13 bases between them. The CDR3 reads CASSELPGKGNQPQHF. The CDR3 bases are TGTGCCAGCAGTGAATTGCCGGGGAAAGGCAATCAGCCCCAGCATTTT. The full variable domain, in which reference TRBV2 and TRBJ1-5 provide the parts outside the CDR3, is EPEVTQTPSHQVTQMGQEVILRCVPISNHLYFYWYRQILGQKVEFLVSFYNNEISEKSEIFDDQFSVERPDGSNFTLKIRSTKLEDSAMYFCASSELPGKGNQPQHFGDGTRLSIL.

The genes are TRBV28 and TRBJ1-6; tentatively, D is TRBD1 (5 bases). Germline-derived CDR1 and CDR2 are MDHEN and SYDVKM. Trimming left V 4 bases short and J 7 bases short, with 17 bases between. The CDR3 contains 16 residues. CDR3 amino acids: CASSSLDRARNSPLHF. The CDR3 DNA sequence: TGTGCCAGCAGTTCTCTTGACAGAGCTAGGAATTCACCCCTCCACTTT.

This clonotype has just a few counts. The CDR3 reads CASRLRGGDTEAFF. The CDR3 DNA sequence: TGTGCCAGCAGGCTGAGAGGGGGGGACACTGAAGCTTTCTTT. V is TRBV12-3 or TRBV12-4 and J is TRBJ1-1; possibly TRBD1 for D (6 bases). Trimming took 6 bases from V and 3 from J, leaving 14 bases between them. This CDR3 contains 14 residues.

This chain links TRBV20-1 with TRBJ1-2, with 7 nucleotides matching TRBD1. Germline V gene sequence: CDR1 DFQATT, CDR2 SNEGSKA (reference sequence). The CDR3 spans 13 residues. With V trimmed by 1 base and J by 4 bases, 3 bases remained unmatched. In DNA, the CDR3 is TGCAGTGCTAGAGTTCCAGGGGGCTATGGCTACACCTTC. Translated, it gives CSARVPGGYGYTF.

This sequence joins TRBV4-3 and TRBJ2-1; 10 bases map to TRBD2. J lost 4 bases, V lost 7 bases, and 7 bases had no gene match. Germline CDR1 and CDR2: LGHNA and YSLEER. The CDR3 covers 15 residues. In nucleotides, the CDR3 is TGCGCCAGCACCCTGGGACTAGCGAATTACAATGAGCAGTTCTTC. Its protein is CASTLGLANYNEQFF.

This clonotype was observed at least ten times. This rearrangement joins TRBV10-3 to TRBJ2-1, with 7 positions matching TRBD1. With 0 bases clipped from V and 9 bases from J, the junction kept 2 bases outside the gene matches. The CDR3 consists of 13 residues. Per germline, CDR1 ENHRY and CDR2 SYGVKD. CDR3 nucleotide sequence: TGTGCCATCAGTGAGTCAGGGGGCTTTGAGCAGTTCTTC. It is translated as CAISESGGFEQFF.

This clonotype was recorded a few times. The rearrangement joins TRBV20-1 to TRBJ2-3; the match to TRBD2 covers 9 bases. Germline V gene sequence: CDR1 DFQATT, CDR2 SNEGSKA (reference sequence). The V and J ends lost 4 bases and 6 bases, in that order; junction bases with no gene match: 8. The CDR3 consists of 14 residues. CDR3 protein: CSATGGRALDTQYF. CDR3 nucleotide sequence: TGCAGTGCTACTGGCGGGAGGGCCCTGGATACGCAGTATTTT.

Only a few counts were recorded for this clonotype. The CDR3 region has the DNA TGTGCCAGCAGCCTCTCCCTAGCGGGAGTCAATGAGCAGTTCTTC. Translated: CASSLSLAGVNEQFF. The chain is built from TRBV9 and TRBJ2-1, with TRBD2 identical over 10 bases. The germline CDR1 and CDR2 sequences are SGDLS and YYNGEE. V lost 4 bases to trimming and J lost 6 bases; unmatched junction nucleotides: 7. The CDR3 runs to 15 residues.

This clonotype was picked up many times. The chain joins TRBV4-1 to TRBJ2-7; D call uncertain. Germline V lookup: CDR1 MGHRA, CDR2 YSYEKL. This CDR3 is 15 amino acids long. Trimming took off 0 bases at V and 3 bases at J, with 12 bases between the two ends. CDR3 sequence: CASSQDLVWDYEQYF. In nucleotides, the CDR3 is TGCGCCAGCAGCCAAGATCTTGTCTGGGACTACGAGCAGTACTTC.

The sample holds a few counts of this clonotype. This rearrangement joins TRBV21-1 to TRBJ1-1; the table names TRBD1, a call not compared with the DNA. TRBV21-1 is noted as a pseudogene. The CDR3 loop spans 13 amino acids. Written as DNA, the CDR3 is TGTGCCAGCAGCTCGGGGGCCGGGACTGAAGCTTTCTTT. Translating it yields CASSSGAGTEAFF.